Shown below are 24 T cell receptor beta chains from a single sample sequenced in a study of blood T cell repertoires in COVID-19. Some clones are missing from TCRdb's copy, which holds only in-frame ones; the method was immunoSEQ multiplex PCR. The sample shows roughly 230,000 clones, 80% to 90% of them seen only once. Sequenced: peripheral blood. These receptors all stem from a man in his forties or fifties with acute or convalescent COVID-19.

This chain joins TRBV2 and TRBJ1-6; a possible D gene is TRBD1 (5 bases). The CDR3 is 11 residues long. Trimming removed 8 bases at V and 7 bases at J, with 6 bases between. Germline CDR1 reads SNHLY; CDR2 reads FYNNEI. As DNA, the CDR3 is TGTGCCAGCGGGGGGAATTCACCCCTCCACTTT. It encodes CASGGNSPLHF. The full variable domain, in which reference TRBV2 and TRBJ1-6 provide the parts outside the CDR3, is EPEVTQTPSHQVTQMGQEVILRCVPISNHLYFYWYRQILGQKVEFLVSFYNNEISEKSEIFDDQFSVERPDGSNFTLKIRSTKLEDSAMYFCASGGNSPLHFGNGTRLTVT.

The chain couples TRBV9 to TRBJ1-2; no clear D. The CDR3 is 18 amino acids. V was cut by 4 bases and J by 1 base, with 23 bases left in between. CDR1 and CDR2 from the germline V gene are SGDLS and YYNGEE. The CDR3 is CASSSSVSWADFNYGYTF. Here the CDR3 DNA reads TGTGCCAGCAGCTCGTCGGTCAGTTGGGCAGATTTTAACTATGGCTACACCTTC. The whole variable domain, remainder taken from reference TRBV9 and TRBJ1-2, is DSGVTQTPKHLITATGQRVTLRCSPRSGDLSVYWYQQSLDQGLQFLIQYYNGEERAKGNILERFSAQQFPDLHSELNLSSLELGDSALYFCASSSSVSWADFNYGYTFGSGTRLTVV.

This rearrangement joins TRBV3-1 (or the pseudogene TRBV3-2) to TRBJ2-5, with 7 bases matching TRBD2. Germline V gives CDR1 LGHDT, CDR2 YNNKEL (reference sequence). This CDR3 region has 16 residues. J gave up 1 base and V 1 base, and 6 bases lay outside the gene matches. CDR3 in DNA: TGTGCCAGCAGCCAAGTCCTAACGGGGGGCCAAGAGACCCAGTACTTC. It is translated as CASSQVLTGGQETQYF.

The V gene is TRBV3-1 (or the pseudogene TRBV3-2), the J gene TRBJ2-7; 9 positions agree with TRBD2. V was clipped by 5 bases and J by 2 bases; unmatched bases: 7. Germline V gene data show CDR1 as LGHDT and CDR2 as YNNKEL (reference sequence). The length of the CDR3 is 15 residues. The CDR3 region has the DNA TGTGCCAGCAGCTCTAGCGGGGCAAGGACCTACGAGCAGTACTTC. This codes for CASSSSGARTYEQYF.

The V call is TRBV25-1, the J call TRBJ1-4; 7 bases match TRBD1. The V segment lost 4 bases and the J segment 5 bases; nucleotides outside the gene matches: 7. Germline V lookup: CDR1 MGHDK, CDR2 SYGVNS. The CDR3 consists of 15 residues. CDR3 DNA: TGTGCCAGCAGTGTCCAGGACAGGATAAATGAAAAACTGTTTTTT. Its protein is CASSVQDRINEKLFF.

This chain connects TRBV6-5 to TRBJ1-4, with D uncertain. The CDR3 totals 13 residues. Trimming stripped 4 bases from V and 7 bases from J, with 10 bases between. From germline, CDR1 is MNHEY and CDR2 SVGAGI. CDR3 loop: CASSLRVVEKLFF. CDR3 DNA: TGTGCCAGCAGTTTGAGGGTGGTTGAAAAACTGTTTTTT.

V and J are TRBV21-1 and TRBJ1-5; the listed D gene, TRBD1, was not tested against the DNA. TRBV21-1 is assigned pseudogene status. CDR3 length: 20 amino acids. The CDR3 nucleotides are TGTGCCAGCAGCAAAGATAGAGCCGGGACAGGGAATTATAGCAATCAGCCCCAGCATTTT. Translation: CASSKDRAGTGNYSNQPQHF.

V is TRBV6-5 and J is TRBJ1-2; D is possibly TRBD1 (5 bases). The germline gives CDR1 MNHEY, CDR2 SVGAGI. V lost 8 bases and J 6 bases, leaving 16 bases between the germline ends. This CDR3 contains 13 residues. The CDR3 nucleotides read TGTGCCAGCGTAACGGGGGTTGAAGATGGCTACACCTTC. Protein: CASVTGVEDGYTF.

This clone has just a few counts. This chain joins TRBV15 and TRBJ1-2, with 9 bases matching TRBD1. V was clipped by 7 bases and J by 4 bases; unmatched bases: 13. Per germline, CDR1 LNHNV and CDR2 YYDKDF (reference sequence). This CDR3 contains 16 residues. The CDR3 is CATNPDLGQGSYGYTF. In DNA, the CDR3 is TGTGCCACCAATCCCGACCTCGGACAGGGGTCCTATGGCTACACCTTC.

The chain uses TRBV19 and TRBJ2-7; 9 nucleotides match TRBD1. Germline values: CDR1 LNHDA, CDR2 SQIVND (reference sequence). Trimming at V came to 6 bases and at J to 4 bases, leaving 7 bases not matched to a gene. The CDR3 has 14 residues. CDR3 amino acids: CASRAGTGPYEQYF. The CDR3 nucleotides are TGTGCCAGTAGAGCCGGGACAGGGCCGTACGAGCAGTACTTC.

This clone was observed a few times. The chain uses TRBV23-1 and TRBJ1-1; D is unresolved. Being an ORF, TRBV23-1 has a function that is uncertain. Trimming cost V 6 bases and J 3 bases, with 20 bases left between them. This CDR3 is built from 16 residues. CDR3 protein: CASSPWAGVQDTEAFF. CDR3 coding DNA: TGCGCCAGCAGCCCCTGGGCGGGTGTCCAGGACACTGAAGCTTTCTTT.

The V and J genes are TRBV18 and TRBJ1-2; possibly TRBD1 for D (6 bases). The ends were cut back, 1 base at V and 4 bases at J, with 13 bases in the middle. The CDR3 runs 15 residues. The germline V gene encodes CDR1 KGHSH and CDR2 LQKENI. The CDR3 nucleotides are TGTGCCAGCTCACCACAAAGAGGGGGTTTCTATGGCTACACCTTC. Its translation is CASSPQRGGFYGYTF.

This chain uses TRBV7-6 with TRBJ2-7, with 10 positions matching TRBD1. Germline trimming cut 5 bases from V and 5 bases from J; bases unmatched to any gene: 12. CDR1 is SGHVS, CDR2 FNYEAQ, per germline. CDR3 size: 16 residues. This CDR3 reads CASSPGGRDRGNEQYF. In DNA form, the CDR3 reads TGTGCCAGCAGCCCGGGAGGTCGGGACAGGGGAAACGAGCAGTACTTC.

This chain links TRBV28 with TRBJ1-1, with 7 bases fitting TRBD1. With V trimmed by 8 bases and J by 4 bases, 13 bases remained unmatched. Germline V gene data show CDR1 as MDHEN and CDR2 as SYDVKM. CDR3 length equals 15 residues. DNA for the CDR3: TGTGCCAGCGGAACTCAGGGGGATCGAGGCACTGAAGCTTTCTTT. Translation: CASGTQGDRGTEAFF.

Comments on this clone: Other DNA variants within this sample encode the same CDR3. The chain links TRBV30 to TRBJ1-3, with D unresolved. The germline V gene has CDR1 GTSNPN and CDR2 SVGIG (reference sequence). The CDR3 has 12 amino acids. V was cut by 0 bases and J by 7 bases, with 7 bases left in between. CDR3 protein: CAWSVRGNTIYF. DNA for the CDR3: TGTGCCTGGAGTGTACGAGGGAACACCATATATTTT.

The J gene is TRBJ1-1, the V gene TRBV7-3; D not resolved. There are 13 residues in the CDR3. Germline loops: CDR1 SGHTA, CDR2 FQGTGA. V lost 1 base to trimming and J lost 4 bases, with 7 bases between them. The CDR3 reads CASSLRQLTEAFF. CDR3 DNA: TGTGCCAGCAGCTTAAGACAACTCACTGAAGCTTTCTTT.

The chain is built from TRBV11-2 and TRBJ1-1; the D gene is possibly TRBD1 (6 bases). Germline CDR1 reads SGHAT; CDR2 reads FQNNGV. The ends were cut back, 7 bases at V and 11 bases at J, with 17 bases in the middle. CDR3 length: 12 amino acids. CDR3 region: CASTPTGTGAFF. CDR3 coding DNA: TGTGCCAGCACACCCACAGGGACCGGGGCTTTCTTT.

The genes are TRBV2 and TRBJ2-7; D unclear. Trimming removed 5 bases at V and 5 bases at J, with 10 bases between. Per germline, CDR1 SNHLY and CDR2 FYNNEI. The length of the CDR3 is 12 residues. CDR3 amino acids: CASSYRGNEQYF. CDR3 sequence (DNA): TGTGCCAGCAGTTATCGAGGCAACGAGCAGTACTTC.

CDR3 sequence: CASSLFLDYEQYF. The CDR3 nucleotides are TGTGCCAGCAGCTTATTTCTAGACTACGAGCAGTACTTC. The chain recombines TRBV7-2 with TRBJ2-7; D is uncertain. Trimming removed 2 bases at V and 3 bases at J, with 8 bases between. Per germline, CDR1 SGHTA and CDR2 FQGNSA. The CDR3 is made up of 13 amino acids.

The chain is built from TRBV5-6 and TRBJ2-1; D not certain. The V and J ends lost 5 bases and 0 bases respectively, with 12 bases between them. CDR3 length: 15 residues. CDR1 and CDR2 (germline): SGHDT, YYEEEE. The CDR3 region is CASSNSPSSYNEQFF. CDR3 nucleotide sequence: TGTGCCAGCAGTAACTCCCCTAGCTCCTACAATGAGCAGTTCTTC. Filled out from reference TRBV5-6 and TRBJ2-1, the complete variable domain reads DAGVTQSPTHLIKTRGQQVTLRCSPKSGHDTVSWYQQALGQGPQFIFQYYEEEERQRGNFPDRFSGHQFPNYSSELNVNALLLGDSALYLCASSNSPSSYNEQFFGPGTRLTVL.

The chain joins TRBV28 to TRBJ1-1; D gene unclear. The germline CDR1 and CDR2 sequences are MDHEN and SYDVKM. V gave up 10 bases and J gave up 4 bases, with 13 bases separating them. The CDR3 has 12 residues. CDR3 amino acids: CAISEAGTEAFF. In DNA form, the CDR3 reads TGTGCCATCTCGGAGGCAGGCACTGAAGCTTTCTTT.

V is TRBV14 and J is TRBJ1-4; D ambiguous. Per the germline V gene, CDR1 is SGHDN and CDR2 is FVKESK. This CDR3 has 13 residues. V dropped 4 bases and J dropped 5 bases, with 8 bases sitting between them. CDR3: CASSRGINEKLFF. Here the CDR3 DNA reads TGTGCCAGCAGCCGCGGTATAAATGAAAAACTGTTTTTT.

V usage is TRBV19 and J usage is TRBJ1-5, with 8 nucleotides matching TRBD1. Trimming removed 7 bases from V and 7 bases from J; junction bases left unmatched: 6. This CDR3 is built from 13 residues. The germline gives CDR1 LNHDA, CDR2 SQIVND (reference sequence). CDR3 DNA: TGTGCCAGTACAGGGGGCGTCGGGCAGCCCCAGCATTTT. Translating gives CASTGGVGQPQHF.

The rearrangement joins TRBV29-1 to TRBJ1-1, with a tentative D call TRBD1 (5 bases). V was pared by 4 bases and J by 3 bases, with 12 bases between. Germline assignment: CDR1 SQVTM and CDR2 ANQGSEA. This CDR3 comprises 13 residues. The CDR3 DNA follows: TGCAGCGTTGCGGGGGTGCTTCACACTGAAGCTTTCTTT. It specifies CSVAGVLHTEAFF.